This T cell receptor (beta chain) appears in the sequencing data of a study of T cell repertoires in cytomegalovirus infection. Study context: Use of recently identified HLA-C-restricted and well-studied HLA-B-restricted CMV epitopes was part of the study. Indications came from public TCR beta signatures; they pointed to CMV infection and to a matching HLA type.

The germline V gene has CDR1 ENHRY and CDR2 SYGVKD. The CDR3 is 15 amino acids. V lost 8 bases and J lost 3; bases outside the gene matches: 13. On this clonotype: Its antigen is not identified.

Each CDR3 protein is one row after TCRdb ran MiXCR on the reads. This sample carries hundreds of thousands of distinct CDR3 sequences, approximately 30% of them seen once, and the ten largest clones take 13%. This specimen consisted of cultured CD8+ T cells from PBMCs, obtained from culture after CMV antigen stimulation. V is TRBV10-3 and J is TRBJ2-7; 7 positions agree with TRBD2. This TCR came from a human donor in good health (CMV status not recorded). Some clones in this sample may be carry-over from other donors' samples. The CDR3 reads CAIGTSSGGGYEQYF. The CDR3 nucleotides read TGTGCCATCGGTACCTCATCGGGCGGGGGCTACGAGCAGTACTTC.